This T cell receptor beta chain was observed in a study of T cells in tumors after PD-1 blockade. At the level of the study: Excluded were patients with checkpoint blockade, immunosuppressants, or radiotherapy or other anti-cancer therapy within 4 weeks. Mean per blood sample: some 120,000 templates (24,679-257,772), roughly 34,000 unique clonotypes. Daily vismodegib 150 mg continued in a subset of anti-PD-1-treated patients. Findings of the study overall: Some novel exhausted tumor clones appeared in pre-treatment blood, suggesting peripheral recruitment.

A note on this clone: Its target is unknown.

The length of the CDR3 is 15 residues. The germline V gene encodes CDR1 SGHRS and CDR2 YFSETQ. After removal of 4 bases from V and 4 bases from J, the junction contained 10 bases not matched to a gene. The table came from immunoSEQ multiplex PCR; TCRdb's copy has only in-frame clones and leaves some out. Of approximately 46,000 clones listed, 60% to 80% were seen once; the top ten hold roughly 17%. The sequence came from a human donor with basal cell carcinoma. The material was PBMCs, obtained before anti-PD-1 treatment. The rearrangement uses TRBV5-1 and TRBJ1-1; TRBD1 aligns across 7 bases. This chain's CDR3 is CASSQTTGSSTEAFF. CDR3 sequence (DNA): TGCGCCAGCAGCCAGACGACAGGGAGTAGCACTGAAGCTTTCTTT.